This is a list of T cell receptor beta chains from one sample in a study of T cell responses to AZD1222 COVID-19 vaccine. Method: immunoSEQ multiplex PCR; TCRdb's copy keeps in-frame clones and lacks some. The table shows around 80,000 clones, with 70% to 90% occurring only once. Sample: peripheral blood, taken on day 0 of AZD1222 vaccination. These receptors all stem from an adult in good health. The CDR3 runs from the conserved cysteine through the conserved F or W. D genes are given only for firm matches. Expanded clones get a size class; other rows say once, few or many, or leave the size out.

clone size,D gene,V gene,J gene,CDR3 DNA,CDR3 protein
.,.,TRBV6-5,TRBJ1-2,TGTGCCAGCAGTTACTCGAGAGGGGGGTATGGCTACACCTTC,CASSYSRGGYGYTF
once,TRBD2,TRBV11-2,TRBJ2-1,TGTGCCAGTTCTAGCGGGCTTGACAATGAGCAGTTCTTC,CASSSGLDNEQFF
.,TRBD1,TRBV24-1,TRBJ1-2,TGTGCCACCAGTGAAACCAGGGGGCGTCGGGAAGGCTACACCTTC,CATSETRGRREGYTF
.,.,TRBV7-8,TRBJ2-4,TGTGCCAGCAGCCCGATCCGGGACACACTTAATCCGGGGAACATTCAGTACTTC,CASSPIRDTLNPGNIQYF
.,.,TRBV5-4,TRBJ2-3,TGTGCCAGCAGCGGCTCCTCCCCAGATACGCAGTATTTT,CASSGSSPDTQYF
.,.,TRBV5-1,TRBJ1-3,TGCGCCAGCAGCTTCGGGGCATCTGGAAACACCATATATTTT,CASSFGASGNTIYF
.,.,TRBV5-1,TRBJ2-3,TGCGCCAGCAGCTTGGCTCCACTAGTGGCAGATACGCAGTATTTT,CASSLAPLVADTQYF
.,.,TRBV7-3,TRBJ1-2,TGTGCCAGCAGCCCGGCGGGCGCCTATGGCTACACCTTC,CASSPAGAYGYTF
.,TRBD1,TRBV28,TRBJ1-2,TGTGCCAGCAGTCCGACAGGGAGGATCTACACCTTC,CASSPTGRIYTF
.,.,TRBV19,TRBJ2-5,TGTGCCAGCAGGCGTGGCGGGACGGGCCAAGAGACCCAGTACTTC,CASRRGGTGQETQYF
.,.,TRBV9,TRBJ2-1,TGTGCCAGCAGCGTAGGGGTTAATAGCGCATACAATGAGCAGTTCTTC,CASSVGVNSAYNEQFF
.,.,TRBV6-5,TRBJ1-5,TGTGCCAGCCTTTCCCGGAATCAGCCCCAGCATTTT,CASLSRNQPQHF
.,.,TRBV28,TRBJ2-7,TGTGCCAGCACCTTAGGAGGGTTTTACGAGCAGTACTTC,CASTLGGFYEQYF
.,TRBD1,TRBV19,TRBJ1-5,TGTGCCACCAGGACAGGGTGGGGCAATCAGCCCCAGCATTTT,CATRTGWGNQPQHF
medium-sized,.,TRBV19,TRBJ1-1,TGTGCCAGTAGTATAAACGACTGGAACACTGAAGCTTTCTTT,CASSINDWNTEAFF
.,TRBD2,TRBV9,TRBJ2-1,TGTGCCAGCAGCTTGACTAGCGGGGCACGGGGTGAGCAGTTCTTC,CASSLTSGARGEQFF
.,.,TRBV28,TRBJ1-2,TGTGCCAGCAGTTCCCCATCTTTAACAGGCACCTATGGCTACACCTTC,CASSSPSLTGTYGYTF
.,.,TRBV19,TRBJ1-5,TGTGCCAGTAGTCTGACAGGAATTTGGAATCAGCCCCAGCATTTT,CASSLTGIWNQPQHF
few,.,TRBV2,TRBJ1-6,TGTGCCAGCAGTGAAGATCCCTCCTATTCACCCCTCCACTTT,CASSEDPSYSPLHF
.,.,TRBV19,TRBJ2-5,TGTGCCAGTAGTTGGGGGCCCCAAGAGACCCAGTACTTC,CASSWGPQETQYF
.,.,TRBV30,TRBJ2-1,TGTGCCTGGACCGCGCCGCCTGGGGGCGGGAGCTCCTACAATGAGCAGTTCTTC,CAWTAPPGGGSSYNEQFF
.,TRBD2,TRBV3-1/TRBV3-2,TRBJ2-5,TGTGCCAGCAGCCCCGGACTAGCGGGGATCGAGACCCAGTACTTC,CASSPGLAGIETQYF
.,TRBD1,TRBV5-1,TRBJ2-1,TGCGCCAGCAGTTCCGGGACAGGGGGTTACAATGAGCAGTTCTTC,CASSSGTGGYNEQFF
.,.,TRBV3-1/TRBV3-2,TRBJ2-2,TGTGCCAGCAGCCCCCGTACCCTTCCCGGGGAGCTGTTTTTT,CASSPRTLPGELFF
.,.,TRBV5-1,TRBJ1-1,TGCGCCAGCAGAGGGGTGAACACTGAAGCTTTCTTT,CASRGVNTEAFF
.,TRBD1,TRBV6-4,TRBJ2-1,TGTGCCAGCAGTCCCCGGGACAGGGGAAATGAGCAGTTCTTC,CASSPRDRGNEQFF
few,.,TRBV11-3,TRBJ2-3,TGTGCCAGCAGCTGCACAGATACGCAGTATTTT,CASSCTDTQYF
.,TRBD1,TRBV5-1,TRBJ1-2,TGCGCCAGCAGCTTGAGACAGGGCAGCTATGGCTACACCTTC,CASSLRQGSYGYTF
.,.,TRBV7-2,TRBJ1-5,TGTGCCAGCAGCTCAAAGAGGTCAGGGGATCAGCCCCAGCATTTT,CASSSKRSGDQPQHF
once,.,TRBV6-5,TRBJ1-1,TGTGCCAGCAGTACCGGGACTGGGAACACTGAAGCTTTCTTT,CASSTGTGNTEAFF
.,.,TRBV3-1/TRBV3-2,TRBJ1-1,TGTGCCAGCAGCCAAGTTCAGGGAGGAACTGAAGCTTTCTTT,CASSQVQGGTEAFF
once,.,TRBV15,TRBJ1-5,TGTGCCACCAGCCCCGACCGGAACCAGCCCCAGCATTTT,CATSPDRNQPQHF
.,.,TRBV6-4,TRBJ2-5,TGTGCCAGCAGTGACGCCCTCGGGGAGACCCAGTACTTC,CASSDALGETQYF
once,TRBD1,TRBV19,TRBJ2-3,TGTGCCAGTAGTCCGGACAGGCAGAGCACAGATACGCAGTATTTT,CASSPDRQSTDTQYF
.,TRBD1,TRBV4-2,TRBJ2-7,TGTGCCAGCAGCCAAGGGGAAACCGGGACAGGGACCTACGAGCAGTACTTC,CASSQGETGTGTYEQYF
.,.,TRBV12-3/TRBV12-4,TRBJ1-5,TGTGCCAGCACCCCCCAGCTATCAATGCCCCAGCATTTT,CASTPQLSMPQHF
.,.,TRBV19,TRBJ2-7,TGTGCCAGTAGTCCACTCTCAGCCTACGAGCAGTACTTC,CASSPLSAYEQYF
few,TRBD1,TRBV27,TRBJ1-4,TGTGCCGTCGGACAGGGGGTGGAAAAACTGTTTTTT,CAVGQGVEKLFF
.,.,TRBV12-5,TRBJ1-5,TGTGCTAGTGTCCTAGACCGCCGCGTGGAGCCCCAGCATTTT,CASVLDRRVEPQHF
once,TRBD1,TRBV6-5,TRBJ1-4,TGTGCCAGCAGTTACTCGGGGACAGGAGCCGAAAAACTGTTTTTT,CASSYSGTGAEKLFF
.,TRBD1,TRBV9,TRBJ2-1,TGTGCCAGCAGCCCCAGACAGGGCGAGGCCAATGAGCAGTTCTTC,CASSPRQGEANEQFF
.,TRBD2,TRBV7-9,TRBJ2-5,TGTGCCAGCAGCTCAAGCGGGGTGGGCCAAGAGACCCAGTACTTC,CASSSSGVGQETQYF
.,.,TRBV11-2,TRBJ1-3,TGTGCCAGCAGCTCTACCAGGGGCGGAAACACCATATATTTT,CASSSTRGGNTIYF
.,.,TRBV28,TRBJ1-5,TGTGCCAGCAGTTTACATAGCAGCTATAGCAATCAGCCCCAGCATTTT,CASSLHSSYSNQPQHF
once,TRBD1,TRBV6-5,TRBJ1-1,TGTGCCAGCAGTTACTTAAGGACAGGGGGAACTGAAGCTTTCTTT,CASSYLRTGGTEAFF
.,.,TRBV10-3,TRBJ2-1,TGTGCCATCAGTGGACCGGGCAATGAGCAGTTCTTC,CAISGPGNEQFF
.,.,TRBV19,TRBJ2-1,TGTGCCAGTAGTATAGTAGCCCCCCCAAGCAATGAGCAGTTCTTC,CASSIVAPPSNEQFF
.,.,TRBV9,TRBJ2-1,TGTGCCAGCAGCGTAGATGGCAGTACCTACAATGAGCAGTTCTTC,CASSVDGSTYNEQFF
once,.,TRBV5-4,TRBJ1-1,TGTGCCAGCAGCTTGAACAGTATGAACACTGAAGCTTTCTTT,CASSLNSMNTEAFF
once,.,TRBV29-1,TRBJ1-5,TGCAGCGTTTCCCCGGGGGGAAATCAGCCCCAGCATTTT,CSVSPGGNQPQHF
once,.,TRBV18,TRBJ2-1,TGTGCCAGCTCACCGCCACCCCGATCAAACAATGAGCAGTTCTTC,CASSPPPRSNNEQFF
once,.,TRBV5-1,TRBJ1-5,TGCGCCAGCAGCTTAACAGGAGGCAATCAGCCCCAGCATTTT,CASSLTGGNQPQHF
.,.,TRBV19,TRBJ2-2,TGTGCCAGCCAAGTGGGGCTAGGCGGGGAGCTGTTTTTT,CASQVGLGGELFF
.,.,TRBV5-1,TRBJ1-2,TGCGCCAGCAGCCCGGGGCAGCCCAACTATGGCTACACCTTC,CASSPGQPNYGYTF
few,.,TRBV4-1,TRBJ1-3,TGCGCCAGCAGCCAGCCGACAGAGGGAAACACCATATATTTT,CASSQPTEGNTIYF
.,.,TRBV6-5,TRBJ1-2,TGTGCCAGCAGAGGGGACTATGGCTACACCTTC,CASRGDYGYTF
.,.,TRBV11-3,TRBJ1-1,TGTGCCAGCAGCTTCTCCACGAACACTGAAGCTTTCTTT,CASSFSTNTEAFF
.,.,TRBV7-2,TRBJ1-4,TGTGCCAGCAGCTCCCAGAATGGGGAAAAACTGTTTTTT,CASSSQNGEKLFF
once,TRBD2,TRBV3-1/TRBV3-2,TRBJ2-2,TGTGCCAGCAGCGGGGGGGCCGGGGAGCTGTTTTTT,CASSGGAGELFF
.,TRBD1,TRBV7-2,TRBJ1-5,TGTGCCAGCAGCTTAGCGTCGATTGGGACAGGCTCCCCGCCCCAGCATTTT,CASSLASIGTGSPPQHF